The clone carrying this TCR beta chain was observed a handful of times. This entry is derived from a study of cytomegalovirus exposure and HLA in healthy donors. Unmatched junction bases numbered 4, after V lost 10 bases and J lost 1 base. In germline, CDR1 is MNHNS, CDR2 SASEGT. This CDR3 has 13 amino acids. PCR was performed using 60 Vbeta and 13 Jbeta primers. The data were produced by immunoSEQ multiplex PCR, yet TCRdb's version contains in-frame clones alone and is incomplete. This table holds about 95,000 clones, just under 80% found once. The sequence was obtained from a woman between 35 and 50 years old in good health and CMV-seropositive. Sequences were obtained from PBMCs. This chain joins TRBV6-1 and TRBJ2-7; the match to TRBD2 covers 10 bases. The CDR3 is CATGGLASYEQYF. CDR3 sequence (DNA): TGTGCCACAGGGGGACTAGCGTCCTACGAGCAGTACTTC.